Included here is one T cell receptor (beta chain) sequence, with context. The sample comes from a study of blood T cell repertoires in COVID-19. As for the study in general: Acute-phase and convalescent COVID-19 samples originated in the United States, Italy and Spain.

CDR1 MNHEY and CDR2 SVGAGI come from the germline V gene. The V end lost 6 bases, the J end lost 10 bases, and 16 bases lay between the germline ends. The CDR3 extends over 13 amino acids. The data were produced by immunoSEQ multiplex PCR, yet TCRdb's version contains in-frame clones alone and is incomplete. Of 150,000 to 200,000 clones in the sample, about 87% were seen once. V gene TRBV6-5 combines with J gene TRBJ2-1; a weak D match, TRBD1 (6 bases). This receptor was obtained from a woman in her 70s with COVID-19, enrolled during active disease. Specimen: peripheral blood. The CDR3 DNA is TGTGCCAGCAGAAAACAGGGAAGTCAAGAGCAGTTCTTC. This codes for CASRKQGSQEQFF.